The rows below give T cell receptor beta chains drawn from one sample of a study of CD8 T cells in ankylosing spondylitis. TCRdb fed the 5' RACE reads into MiXCR, producing one record per CDR3 protein. The sample has over 700,000 distinct CDR3 sequences; around 17% are singletons. The sequencing sample was made of blood, either unsorted or a sorted T cell fraction (not recorded which). These receptors all come from a male donor with ankylosing spondylitis. The CDR3 runs from the conserved cysteine through the conserved F or W. The D gene is left open where the match is weak. The size of a clone is reported for some rows only, either as once, few or many, or as a class for expanded clones.

clone size | CDR3 length | J gene | D gene | V gene | CDR3 DNA | CDR3 protein
many | 13 | TRBJ2-1 | . | TRBV12-3/TRBV12-4 | TGTGCCAGCAGTTTCGACTCGCGGAATGAGCAGTTCTTC | CASSFDSRNEQFF
few | 16 | TRBJ2-5 | TRBD2 | TRBV23-1 | TGCGCCAGCAGTCAATGGGAGCGGGAGGCCAAAGAGACCCAGTACTTC | CASSQWEREAKETQYF
once | 11 | TRBJ2-7 | . | TRBV20-1 | TGCAGTGCTAGTGGGACGGGCGAGCAGTACTTC | CSASGTGEQYF
few | 13 | TRBJ2-7 | . | TRBV4-2 | TGTGCCAGCAGCCAAGAGCTCCTCTACGAGCAGTACTTC | CASSQELLYEQYF
. | 15 | TRBJ2-1 | TRBD1 | TRBV6-2/TRBV6-3 | TGTGCCAGCAGGTCAGGGGGCGCAGACTACAATGAGCAGTTCTTC | CASRSGGADYNEQFF
. | 16 | TRBJ2-1 | TRBD1 | TRBV7-2 | TGTGCCAGCAGCTCAGGCATAGGACAGGGGTCCAATGAGCAGTTCTTC | CASSSGIGQGSNEQFF
. | 15 | TRBJ1-5 | TRBD1 | TRBV19 | TGTGCCAGTAGACCAGGGACAGGCGTTGGGCAGCCCCAGCATTTT | CASRPGTGVGQPQHF
. | 14 | TRBJ2-7 | . | TRBV4-2 | TGTGCCAGCAGCCAAGAACGGGAGCACTACGAGCAGTACTTC | CASSQEREHYEQYF
. | 14 | TRBJ2-1 | TRBD2 | TRBV20-1 | TGCAGTGCTAGAGGACTAGCGGGGTACAATGAGCAGTTCTTC | CSARGLAGYNEQFF
. | 13 | TRBJ1-4 | . | TRBV20-1 | TGCAGTGCTTACGGAGGGGGGAGTGAAAAACTGTTTTTT | CSAYGGGSEKLFF
. | 16 | TRBJ2-7 | . | TRBV4-3 | TGCGCCAGCAGCCAAGATACTAGGACGGGGTCCTACGAGCAGTACTTC | CASSQDTRTGSYEQYF
. | 16 | TRBJ2-3 | TRBD2 | TRBV5-1 | TGCGCCAGCAGCTTACTAGCGGAGGGGGGCACAGATACGCAGTATTTT | CASSLLAEGGTDTQYF
. | 13 | TRBJ2-1 | . | TRBV7-9 | TGTGCCAGCAGCCAGGCGTCCCATAATGAGCAGTTCTTC | CASSQASHNEQFF
few | 12 | TRBJ2-7 | . | TRBV7-9 | TGTGCCAGCGGGGCTAATGATTACGAGCAGTACTTC | CASGANDYEQYF
. | 19 | TRBJ2-7 | TRBD1 | TRBV5-1 | TGCGCCAGCAGCTCGACAGGTTTACAGGGGGCTAACCCGTACTACGAGCAGTACTTC | CASSSTGLQGANPYYEQYF